The rows below give T cell receptor beta chains drawn from one sample of a study of shared clonotypes between healthy human individuals. Measured with immunoSEQ multiplex PCR; TCRdb has only the in-frame clones, and not every one. Of 2 million to 2.5 million clones listed, just over 90% are singletons. Sample: naive CD4+ T cells from PBMCs. These receptors originate from a man aged 18 to 35 in good health. Some clones in this sample may be carry-over from other donors' samples. CDR3s include the opening cysteine and the closing phenylalanine or tryptophan. Fields, in order: J gene, V gene, CDR3 protein.

j_call: TRBJ1-2; v_call: TRBV5-6; cdr3_aa: CASSLGQGHYGYTF
j_call: TRBJ2-5; v_call: TRBV7-3; cdr3_aa: CASSRGSQETQYF
j_call: TRBJ2-1; v_call: TRBV2; cdr3_aa: CASRQPLGYNEQFF
j_call: TRBJ1-2; v_call: TRBV2; cdr3_aa: CASLGQGYGYTF
j_call: TRBJ1-3; v_call: TRBV19; cdr3_aa: CASSGASRNTIYF
j_call: TRBJ2-5; v_call: TRBV5-1; cdr3_aa: CASSSPDPPAHQYF
j_call: TRBJ1-5; v_call: TRBV30; cdr3_aa: CAWSEAGQPQHF
j_call: TRBJ1-1; v_call: TRBV21-1; cdr3_aa: CASSKDQVGDRGGNTEAFF
j_call: TRBJ2-7; v_call: TRBV6-1; cdr3_aa: CASSEALRASYEQYF
j_call: TRBJ1-5; v_call: TRBV19; cdr3_aa: CASSIWGNQPQHF
j_call: TRBJ2-7; v_call: TRBV7-9; cdr3_aa: CASSLVLAGPYEQYF
j_call: TRBJ1-5; v_call: TRBV28; cdr3_aa: CASKLGNQPQHF
j_call: TRBJ2-3; v_call: TRBV28; cdr3_aa: CASSLSGPSTDTQYF
j_call: TRBJ1-5; v_call: TRBV27; cdr3_aa: CASSLSNWNQPQHF
j_call: TRBJ2-7; v_call: TRBV19; cdr3_aa: CASSQDYSYEQYF
j_call: TRBJ2-7; v_call: TRBV19; cdr3_aa: CASSSNHRHSNSYEQYF
j_call: TRBJ2-7; v_call: TRBV10-3; cdr3_aa: CAISPGLSSYEQYF
j_call: TRBJ2-5; v_call: TRBV4-1; cdr3_aa: CASSQRLAGAQETQYF
j_call: TRBJ2-1; v_call: TRBV7-2; cdr3_aa: CASLYRGTENEQFF
j_call: TRBJ2-3; v_call: TRBV13; cdr3_aa: CASRIREAPTDTQYF
j_call: TRBJ2-3; v_call: TRBV9; cdr3_aa: CASSVATRTSATDTQYF
j_call: TRBJ2-7; v_call: TRBV10-3; cdr3_aa: CAISESLVEQYF
j_call: TRBJ2-7; v_call: TRBV4-2; cdr3_aa: CASSHGTSGISYEQYF
j_call: TRBJ2-2; v_call: TRBV5-1; cdr3_aa: CASSPGLLTGELFF
j_call: TRBJ1-3; v_call: TRBV6-6; cdr3_aa: CASSSDSQSGNTIYF
j_call: TRBJ2-5; v_call: TRBV10-3; cdr3_aa: CAISGAEETQYF
j_call: TRBJ1-1; v_call: TRBV6-5; cdr3_aa: CASSLGGGTEAFF
j_call: TRBJ2-3; v_call: TRBV9; cdr3_aa: CASSAYTDTQYF
j_call: TRBJ2-1; v_call: TRBV7-9; cdr3_aa: CASSLALGQTYNEQFF
j_call: TRBJ2-5; v_call: TRBV7-2; cdr3_aa: CASSFSGDGTQYF
j_call: TRBJ2-5; v_call: TRBV7-8; cdr3_aa: CASSLSGQPQETQYF
j_call: TRBJ2-3; v_call: TRBV19; cdr3_aa: CASSTRGLAGHTQYF
j_call: TRBJ1-4; v_call: TRBV28; cdr3_aa: CASSMLGKLFF
j_call: TRBJ2-7; v_call: TRBV11-3; cdr3_aa: CASSLAFAGGAYEQYF
j_call: TRBJ2-5; v_call: TRBV5-6; cdr3_aa: CASSLATRVWEETQYF
j_call: TRBJ2-2; v_call: TRBV7-2; cdr3_aa: CASSRQGMDGELFF
j_call: TRBJ2-1; v_call: TRBV28; cdr3_aa: CASSPDFGRRGEQFF
j_call: TRBJ1-5; v_call: TRBV28; cdr3_aa: CASSPGGGGRPQHF
j_call: TRBJ2-7; v_call: TRBV11-3; cdr3_aa: CASSSASGFGYEQYF
j_call: TRBJ2-6; v_call: TRBV30; cdr3_aa: CAWDRAGANVLTF
j_call: TRBJ1-4; v_call: TRBV10-3; cdr3_aa: CAISESGGAKLFF
j_call: TRBJ1-2; v_call: TRBV7-3; cdr3_aa: CASSLGQGFGYTF
j_call: TRBJ1-4; v_call: TRBV2; cdr3_aa: CASRTETNEKLFF
j_call: TRBJ1-6; v_call: TRBV5-6; cdr3_aa: CASSLEGRGRDSPLHF
j_call: TRBJ2-5; v_call: TRBV5-1; cdr3_aa: CASSSQTGPQETQYF
j_call: TRBJ2-7; v_call: TRBV6-5; cdr3_aa: CASSAGTGGEQYF
j_call: TRBJ2-3; v_call: TRBV7-9; cdr3_aa: CASSLLAGGHTDTQYF
j_call: TRBJ2-1; v_call: TRBV4-2; cdr3_aa: CASSLGLAGFNEQFF
j_call: TRBJ2-5; v_call: TRBV7-7; cdr3_aa: CASSSGSGRSGTQYF
j_call: TRBJ2-2; v_call: TRBV27; cdr3_aa: CASRRQGSGELFF